The source of this TCR beta chain is a study of prognosis after radiotherapy for stage I lung cancer. This clonotype was picked up a small number of times. Multiplex PCR in two rounds served to amplify TCR beta CDR3 from genomic DNA. Round-one PCR had primers specific to each TRBV and TRBJ gene. MiXCR was run by TCRdb on the multiplex PCR reads, yielding one entry per CDR3 protein. The table shows fewer than 40,000 distinct CDR3 sequences, with approximately 35% occurring only once. Roughly 6.2 milliliters of peripheral blood were drawn at each of two time points. Germline V CDR1 and CDR2: SGDLS, YYNGEE. This CDR3 is 12 amino acids long. V dropped 3 bases and J dropped 2 bases, with 5 bases sitting between them.

The sequence came from a donor of 50 years or more with non-small cell lung cancer. The sample was PBMCs, taken before or after stereotactic body radiation therapy (not recorded which). This chain joins TRBV9 and TRBJ1-1; D is ambiguous. The DNA of the CDR3 is TGTGCCAGCAGCGGCTCCAACACTGAAGCTTTCTTT. This gives the protein CASSGSNTEAFF.